This is a list of T cell receptor beta chains from one sample in a study of T cell responses to AZD1222 COVID-19 vaccine. Profiling relied on immunoSEQ multiplex PCR, and the TCRdb table lists in-frame clones only, not all of them. The repertoire holds around 63,000 clones, over 75% seen once, with around 19% in the top ten. Sample: peripheral blood, taken on day 0 of AZD1222 vaccination. The receptor source for this set is an adult in good health. Each CDR3 is given with its conserved first and last residue. The D gene is left open where the match is weak.

15	TRBV28	TRBD1	TRBJ1-6	TGTGCCAGCAGCTCTGGACAGGGAGGCAATTCACCCCTCCACTTT	CASSSGQGGNSPLHF
15	TRBV5-1	-	TRBJ1-3	TGCGCCAGCAGCTTAACAGGGATCTCTGGAAACACCATATATTTT	CASSLTGISGNTIYF
13	TRBV27	TRBD1	TRBJ1-3	TGTGCCAGCAGTTTAACAGGGGCAGACACCATATATTTT	CASSLTGADTIYF
15	TRBV5-1	TRBD1	TRBJ1-2	TGCGCCAGCAGCCTATTACCAGGGGACAGAGGTGGCTACACCTTC	CASSLLPGDRGGYTF
16	TRBV7-8	TRBD1	TRBJ1-5	TGTGCCAGCAGCTTGGGACAGGGATCGGGCAATCAGCCCCAGCATTTT	CASSLGQGSGNQPQHF
15	TRBV7-9	TRBD1	TRBJ1-2	TGTGCCAGCAGGAAACCGGGACAGGGGACCTATGGCTACACCTTC	CASRKPGQGTYGYTF
18	TRBV28	-	TRBJ2-7	TGTGCCAGCAGTCTATACTTCCTTGGGTCCTCTAGTAAAGGCGAGCAGTACTTC	CASSLYFLGSSSKGEQYF
17	TRBV28	-	TRBJ1-1	TGTGCCAGCAGTCCAAGACGGTCGCGGACAGTGGTTGGTGAAGCTTTCTTT	CASSPRRSRTVVGEAFF
15	TRBV30	-	TRBJ1-6	TGTGCCGGTTCAGGACATATCTCCTATAATTCACCCCTCCACTTT	CAGSGHISYNSPLHF
15	TRBV9	TRBD1	TRBJ1-6	TGTGCCAGCAGCGCCAGACAGGGCGTTGATTCACCCCTCCACTTT	CASSARQGVDSPLHF
14	TRBV3-1/TRBV3-2	TRBD1	TRBJ2-2	TGTGCCAGCAGCCGGGGGACAGGGTCCGGGGAGCTGTTTTTT	CASSRGTGSGELFF
16	TRBV4-1	TRBD2	TRBJ2-1	TGCGCCAGCAGCCAAAGCCTAGCGGGATATTACAATGAGCAGTTCTTC	CASSQSLAGYYNEQFF
16	TRBV19	TRBD1	TRBJ1-5	TGTGCCAGTAGAGGGACAGGGGATATAGCAAATCAGCCCCAGCATTTT	CASRGTGDIANQPQHF
18	TRBV6-4	TRBD1	TRBJ1-2	TGTGCCAGCAGTGACTCGCATCAACAGGGGGCGCGTAGCTATGGCTACACCTTC	CASSDSHQQGARSYGYTF
17	TRBV7-3	-	TRBJ1-5	TGTGCCAGCAGCCCCCACCGACAGCTAGATAGCAATCAGCCCCAGCATTTT	CASSPHRQLDSNQPQHF